This TCR beta chain was found in a study of blood T cell repertoires in COVID-19. At the level of the study: COVID-19 samples from acute and convalescent phases originated in the United States, Italy and Spain. T cells, B-cell-depleted T cells, or PBMCs supplied cDNA or gDNA.

Per the original methods: Amplification of reference gene primers provided the estimated nucleated cell counts. Generated by immunoSEQ multiplex PCR, the TCRdb table keeps only in-frame clones and is missing some. V, J and clone size were drawn from that table, and D and trimming were deduced from the DNA. In the table there are under 60,000 clones, around three quarters of which are singletons. Germline V gives CDR1 SGHTA, CDR2 FQGNSA. Trimming took off 5 bases at V and 0 bases at J, with 14 bases between the two ends. The CDR3 is 17 residues long. The gene calls are TRBV7-2 and TRBJ2-6; the D gene is possibly TRBD1 (6 bases). Material for sequencing was peripheral blood. This TCR came from a man in his 70s with acute or convalescent COVID-19. This CDR3 is CASSLGGTASGANVLTF. The CDR3 nucleotides are TGTGCCAGCAGCCTTGGGGGCACGGCCTCTGGGGCCAACGTCCTGACTTTC.